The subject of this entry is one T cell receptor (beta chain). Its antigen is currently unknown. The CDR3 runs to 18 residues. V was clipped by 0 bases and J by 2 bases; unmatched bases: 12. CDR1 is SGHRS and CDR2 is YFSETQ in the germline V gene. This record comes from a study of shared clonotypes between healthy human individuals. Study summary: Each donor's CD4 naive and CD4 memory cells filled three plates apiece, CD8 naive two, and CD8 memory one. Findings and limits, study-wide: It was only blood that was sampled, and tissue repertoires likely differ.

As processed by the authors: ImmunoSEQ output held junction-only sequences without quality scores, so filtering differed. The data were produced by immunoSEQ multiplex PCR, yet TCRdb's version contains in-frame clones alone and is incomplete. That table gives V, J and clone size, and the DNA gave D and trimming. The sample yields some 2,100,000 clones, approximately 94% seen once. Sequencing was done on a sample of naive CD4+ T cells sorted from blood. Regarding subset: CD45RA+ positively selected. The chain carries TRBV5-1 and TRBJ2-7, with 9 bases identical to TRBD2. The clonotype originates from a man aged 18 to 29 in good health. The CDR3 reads CASSLANALAGTTYEQYF. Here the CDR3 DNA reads TGCGCCAGCAGCTTGGCCAACGCCCTAGCGGGGACCACCTACGAGCAGTACTTC.